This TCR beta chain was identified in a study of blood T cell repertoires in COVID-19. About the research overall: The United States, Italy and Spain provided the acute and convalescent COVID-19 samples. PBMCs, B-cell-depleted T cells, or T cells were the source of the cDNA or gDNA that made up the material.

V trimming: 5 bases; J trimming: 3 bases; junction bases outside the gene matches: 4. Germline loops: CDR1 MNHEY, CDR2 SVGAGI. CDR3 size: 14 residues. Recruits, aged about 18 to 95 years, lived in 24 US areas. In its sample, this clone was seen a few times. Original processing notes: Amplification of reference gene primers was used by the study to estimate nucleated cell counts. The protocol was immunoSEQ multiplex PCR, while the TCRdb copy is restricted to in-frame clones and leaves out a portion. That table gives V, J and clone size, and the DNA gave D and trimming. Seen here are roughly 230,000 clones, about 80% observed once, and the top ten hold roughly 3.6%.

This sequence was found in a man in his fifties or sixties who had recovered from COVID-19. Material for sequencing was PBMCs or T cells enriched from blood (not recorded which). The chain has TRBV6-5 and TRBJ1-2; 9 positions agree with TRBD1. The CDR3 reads CASSPRTGDYGYTF. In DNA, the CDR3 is TGTGCCAGCAGTCCCCGGACAGGGGACTATGGCTACACCTTC.